The sequence of this TCR beta chain was determined in a study of Graves' ophthalmopathy and Graves' hyperthyroidism. The germline gives CDR1 SGHTA, CDR2 FQGNSA. The V and J ends lost 6 bases and 5 bases, in that order; junction bases with no gene match: 4. The CDR3 is made up of 13 amino acids. This clonotype turned up a few times. Fresh peripheral blood (less than 11 ml) yielded the PBMCs. RNA transcripts were the template, and TCR beta CDR3 regions were amplified from them. RT-PCR in the first round used HTBI primers; a second-round multiplex PCR followed. TCRdb called the multiplex PCR reads again in MiXCR, with one record for every CDR3 protein. The profile covers about 700,000 distinct CDR3 sequences, with roughly 39% appearing a single time and under 3.5% taken by the ten largest.

Sample: peripheral blood. This TCR came from an adult man with Graves' ophthalmopathy. This chain joins TRBV7-2 and TRBJ2-7, with 10 positions matching TRBD1. The CDR3 is CASRRQGADEQYF. CDR3 nucleotide sequence: TGTGCCAGCAGAAGACAGGGGGCTGACGAGCAGTACTTC.